These T cell receptor beta chains were read from a single sample in a study of Ad26.COV2.S vaccination and SARS-CoV-2 variants. Assay: immunoSEQ multiplex PCR; the TCRdb copy retains only in-frame clones and omits some. The sample records more than 400,000 clones, 92% being singletons. Specimen: peripheral blood, collected in a trial of Ad26.COV2.S vaccine versus placebo. The receptors come from a person between 18 and 65 years old who received the Ad26.COV2.S COVID-19 vaccine or a placebo. CDR3s include the opening cysteine and the closing phenylalanine or tryptophan. Each record gives: CDR3 length, J gene, D gene, clone size, V gene, CDR3 protein, CDR3 DNA. D genes are given only for firm matches. Clone size appears in some rows only: once, few, many, or a class for an expanded clone.

length: 14; J: TRBJ2-7; D: .; size: .; V: TRBV6-5; CDR3: CASGRQRTWDEQYF; DNA: TGTGCCAGCGGCAGGCAAAGGACTTGGGACGAGCAGTACTTC
length: 14; J: TRBJ1-2; D: .; size: few; V: TRBV27; CDR3: CASSFSPGTYGYTF; DNA: TGTGCCAGCAGTTTCTCCCCGGGTACCTATGGCTACACCTTC
length: 14; J: TRBJ1-3; D: .; size: .; V: TRBV19; CDR3: CASSPGAWGNTIYF; DNA: TGTGCCAGCTCCCCCGGCGCGTGGGGAAACACCATATATTTT
length: 17; J: TRBJ2-3; D: .; size: .; V: TRBV11-2; CDR3: CASSLGKEGTRGNTQYF; DNA: TGTGCCAGCAGCTTAGGAAAGGAGGGGACAAGGGGAAATACGCAGTATTTT
length: 17; J: TRBJ2-1; D: TRBD1; size: .; V: TRBV27; CDR3: CASSLSLATGGYNEQFF; DNA: TGTGCCAGCAGTTTATCGCTTGCGACAGGGGGCTACAATGAGCAGTTCTTC
length: 18; J: TRBJ1-3; D: .; size: .; V: TRBV18; CDR3: CASSPSILGRATGNTIYF; DNA: TGTGCCAGCTCACCATCAATTTTGGGCAGGGCAACTGGAAACACCATATATTTT
length: 16; J: TRBJ2-1; D: TRBD2; size: .; V: TRBV10-3; CDR3: CAISEGLAGSYNEQFF; DNA: TGTGCCATCAGTGAAGGACTAGCGGGGTCATACAATGAGCAGTTCTTC
length: 16; J: TRBJ2-2; D: TRBD2; size: .; V: TRBV27; CDR3: CASSQRGAGRTGELFF; DNA: TGTGCCAGCAGCCAGCGGGGGGCGGGGAGGACCGGGGAGCTGTTTTTT
length: 14; J: TRBJ1-1; D: TRBD1; size: .; V: TRBV6-5; CDR3: CASSYYAGGTEAFF; DNA: TGTGCCAGCAGTTATTATGCAGGGGGCACTGAAGCTTTCTTT
length: 14; J: TRBJ2-7; D: .; size: .; V: TRBV30; CDR3: CAWSVSRGTYEQYF; DNA: TGTGCCTGGAGTGTAAGCCGGGGTACCTACGAGCAGTACTTC
length: 14; J: TRBJ2-1; D: .; size: .; V: TRBV18; CDR3: CASSPLDNYNEQFF; DNA: TGTGCCAGCTCACCATTAGATAACTACAATGAGCAGTTCTTC
length: 12; J: TRBJ2-1; D: TRBD2; size: .; V: TRBV29-1; CDR3: CSVDISGGLQFF; DNA: TGCAGCGTTGATATTAGCGGGGGACTCCAGTTCTTC
length: 18; J: TRBJ2-1; D: TRBD1; size: .; V: TRBV7-9; CDR3: CASSTSGQALNSYNEQFF; DNA: TGTGCCAGCAGCACCTCGGGACAGGCCTTAAACTCCTACAATGAGCAGTTCTTC
length: 12; J: TRBJ2-1; D: .; size: .; V: TRBV2; CDR3: CASHQGINEQFF; DNA: TGTGCCAGCCACCAGGGTATCAATGAGCAGTTCTTC
length: 14; J: TRBJ2-3; D: .; size: .; V: TRBV3-1/TRBV3-2; CDR3: CASSQDRFADTQYF; DNA: TGTGCCAGCAGCCAAGACAGATTCGCAGATACGCAGTATTTT
length: 16; J: TRBJ1-3; D: .; size: .; V: TRBV6-5; CDR3: CASSYSFSGTRNTIYF; DNA: TGTGCCAGCAGTTACTCGTTTAGTGGGACCAGGAACACCATATATTTT
length: 13; J: TRBJ2-5; D: .; size: .; V: TRBV7-9; CDR3: CASSFRDKETQYF; DNA: TGTGCCAGCAGCTTCCGGGACAAAGAGACCCAGTACTTC
length: 20; J: TRBJ2-6; D: TRBD1; size: .; V: TRBV11-3; CDR3: CASSLERLRDRVPGANVLTF; DNA: TGTGCCAGCAGCTTAGAGCGGTTAAGGGACAGGGTCCCTGGGGCCAACGTCCTGACTTTC
length: 15; J: TRBJ1-6; D: TRBD1; size: .; V: TRBV6-5; CDR3: CASSTTGVDNSPLHF; DNA: TGTGCCAGCAGTACCACAGGGGTTGATAATTCACCCCTCCACTTT
length: 16; J: TRBJ2-2; D: TRBD2; size: .; V: TRBV4-3; CDR3: CASSQDVRGGTGELFF; DNA: TGCGCCAGCAGCCAAGATGTCCGGGGGGGCACCGGGGAGCTGTTTTTT
length: 16; J: TRBJ2-3; D: TRBD2; size: .; V: TRBV7-2; CDR3: CASSLGSAGGGNTQYF; DNA: TGTGCCAGCAGCTTAGGCTCAGCGGGGGGCGGGAATACGCAGTATTTT
length: 11; J: TRBJ2-2; D: .; size: .; V: TRBV27; CDR3: CASSFLGELFF; DNA: TGTGCCAGCAGTTTTCTCGGGGAGCTGTTTTTT
length: 15; J: TRBJ1-5; D: TRBD1; size: .; V: TRBV19; CDR3: CASSTTGSGNQPQHF; DNA: TGTGCCAGTAGTACGACAGGGTCAGGCAATCAGCCCCAGCATTTT
length: 17; J: TRBJ1-3; D: .; size: .; V: TRBV4-3; CDR3: CASSQEVRRISGNTIYF; DNA: TGCGCCAGCAGCCAAGAGGTTCGGAGAATCTCTGGAAACACCATATATTTT
length: 11; J: TRBJ1-4; D: .; size: .; V: TRBV30; CDR3: CAWSNRDTLFF; DNA: TGTGCCTGGAGTAACCGGGACACTCTGTTTTTT
length: 14; J: TRBJ1-4; D: .; size: .; V: TRBV5-3; CDR3: CARIRQESNEKLFF; DNA: TGTGCCAGAATTCGGCAGGAGTCTAATGAAAAACTGTTTTTT
length: 15; J: TRBJ1-1; D: .; size: .; V: TRBV27; CDR3: CASSLGGIWGSEAFF; DNA: TGTGCCAGCAGTTTAGGGGGGATATGGGGATCTGAAGCTTTCTTT
length: 16; J: TRBJ1-5; D: .; size: .; V: TRBV6-6; CDR3: CASSRTTGGSNQPQHF; DNA: TGTGCCAGCTCGAGGACAACCGGGGGCAGCAATCAGCCCCAGCATTTT
length: 16; J: TRBJ1-4; D: .; size: .; V: TRBV5-4; CDR3: CASSLVDEGGGEKLFF; DNA: TGTGCCAGCAGCTTGGTAGACGAGGGCGGAGGTGAAAAACTGTTTTTT
length: 13; J: TRBJ1-1; D: .; size: .; V: TRBV11-2; CDR3: CASSSTFGTEAFF; DNA: TGTGCCAGCAGCTCGACCTTTGGTACTGAAGCTTTCTTT
length: 13; J: TRBJ2-7; D: .; size: .; V: TRBV29-1; CDR3: CSAESGDAYEQYF; DNA: TGCAGCGCCGAGTCAGGGGATGCCTACGAGCAGTACTTC
length: 14; J: TRBJ1-1; D: .; size: .; V: TRBV11-2; CDR3: CASSFGQLHTEAFF; DNA: TGTGCCAGCAGCTTCGGACAGCTCCACACTGAAGCTTTCTTT
length: 12; J: TRBJ1-2; D: .; size: .; V: TRBV19; CDR3: CASSDRPWGYTF; DNA: TGTGCCAGTTCCGACAGGCCCTGGGGCTACACCTTC
length: 16; J: TRBJ1-5; D: TRBD1; size: .; V: TRBV7-6; CDR3: CASSPLTGGGNQPQHF; DNA: TGTGCCAGCAGCCCACTCACAGGGGGTGGCAATCAGCCCCAGCATTTT
length: 16; J: TRBJ1-3; D: .; size: .; V: TRBV4-1; CDR3: CASSQVGTATGNTIYF; DNA: TGCGCCAGCAGCCAAGTCGGTACAGCAACTGGAAACACCATATATTTT
length: 14; J: TRBJ2-2; D: .; size: .; V: TRBV10-1; CDR3: CASSDTGRNGELFF; DNA: TGCGCCAGCAGTGACACAGGGAGGAACGGGGAGCTGTTTTTT
length: 13; J: TRBJ2-7; D: TRBD1; size: .; V: TRBV7-9; CDR3: CASSPGTGGEQYF; DNA: TGTGCCAGCAGCCCCGGGACAGGGGGCGAGCAGTACTTC
length: 13; J: TRBJ2-5; D: .; size: .; V: TRBV6-5; CDR3: CASSSPPATLAHF; DNA: TGTGCCAGCAGTTCACCGCCGGCTACTCTCGCTCACTTC
length: 15; J: TRBJ1-1; D: .; size: once; V: TRBV5-4; CDR3: CASSLVVGEGTEAFF; DNA: TGTGCCAGCAGCTTGGTAGTCGGGGAGGGCACTGAAGCTTTCTTT
length: 14; J: TRBJ2-2; D: TRBD2; size: .; V: TRBV7-2; CDR3: CASSWGTSGGELFF; DNA: TGTGCCAGCAGCTGGGGGACTAGTGGCGGGGAGCTGTTTTTT
length: 16; J: TRBJ2-2; D: .; size: .; V: TRBV18; CDR3: CASSPLPGSVTGELFF; DNA: TGTGCCAGCTCACCACTTCCAGGGTCGGTCACCGGGGAGCTGTTTTTT
length: 15; J: TRBJ2-7; D: TRBD1; size: .; V: TRBV3-1/TRBV3-2; CDR3: CASSQVRGQSYEQYF; DNA: TGTGCCAGCAGCCAAGTGAGGGGACAGTCCTACGAGCAGTACTTC
length: 14; J: TRBJ1-1; D: .; size: .; V: TRBV28; CDR3: CASSYRGQGTEAFF; DNA: TGTGCCAGCAGTTACCGGGGGCAAGGTACTGAAGCTTTCTTT
length: 12; J: TRBJ2-1; D: TRBD1; size: .; V: TRBV10-1; CDR3: CASSESRGLLFF; DNA: TGCGCCAGCAGTGAGTCCAGGGGGTTGCTGTTCTTC
length: 12; J: TRBJ1-2; D: .; size: .; V: TRBV28; CDR3: CASSYRDYGYTF; DNA: TGTGCCAGCAGTTACAGGGACTATGGCTACACCTTC
length: 12; J: TRBJ1-1; D: .; size: .; V: TRBV7-9; CDR3: CASSLGMAEAFF; DNA: TGTGCCAGCAGCTTAGGGATGGCTGAAGCTTTCTTT
length: 16; J: TRBJ2-5; D: TRBD1; size: .; V: TRBV13; CDR3: CASSLTGQGAVETQYF; DNA: TGTGCCAGCAGCTTGACGGGACAGGGGGCCGTGGAGACCCAGTACTTC
length: 13; J: TRBJ1-2; D: .; size: .; V: TRBV19; CDR3: CASSIGDDYGYTF; DNA: TGTGCCAGTAGTATAGGGGACGATTATGGCTACACCTTC
length: 16; J: TRBJ2-7; D: TRBD2; size: .; V: TRBV6-1; CDR3: CASSESGGGFAYKQYF; DNA: TGTGCCAGCAGTGAATCTGGGGGGGGATTCGCGTATAAGCAGTACTTC
length: 16; J: TRBJ1-6; D: .; size: .; V: TRBV7-2; CDR3: CASSLEGGAYNSPLHF; DNA: TGTGCCAGCAGCTTAGAGGGAGGGGCTTATAATTCACCCCTCCACTTT
length: 15; J: TRBJ2-4; D: .; size: .; V: TRBV2; CDR3: CASSGDTWTKNIQYF; DNA: TGTGCCAGCAGCGGGGACACGTGGACCAAAAACATTCAGTACTTC
length: 14; J: TRBJ1-4; D: .; size: .; V: TRBV6-5; CDR3: CASSSGVNWEKLFF; DNA: TGTGCCAGCAGTTCGGGGGTGAATTGGGAAAAACTGTTTTTT
length: 16; J: TRBJ1-1; D: .; size: .; V: TRBV7-9; CDR3: CASSLAGFGRNTEAFF; DNA: TGTGCCAGCAGCTTAGCAGGGTTCGGCAGAAACACTGAAGCTTTCTTT
length: 13; J: TRBJ2-7; D: .; size: .; V: TRBV12-2; CDR3: CASRGAERNEQYF; DNA: TGTGCAAGTCGCGGCGCCGAGCGGAACGAGCAGTACTTC
length: 15; J: TRBJ1-5; D: .; size: .; V: TRBV25-1; CDR3: CASSDLQGSNQPQHF; DNA: TGTGCCAGCAGTGATCTACAGGGTTCCAATCAGCCCCAGCATTTT
length: 14; J: TRBJ2-7; D: TRBD1; size: .; V: TRBV9; CDR3: CASSGGGQSYEQYF; DNA: TGTGCCAGCAGCGGAGGGGGACAGTCCTACGAGCAGTACTTC
length: 10; J: TRBJ2-7; D: .; size: .; V: TRBV29-1; CDR3: CSVVGNEQYF; DNA: TGCAGCGTTGTCGGGAACGAGCAGTACTTC
length: 14; J: TRBJ1-2; D: .; size: .; V: TRBV14; CDR3: CASSQDLHLYGYTF; DNA: TGTGCCAGCAGCCAAGATTTACACCTCTATGGCTACACCTTC
length: 17; J: TRBJ2-1; D: TRBD2; size: .; V: TRBV3-1/TRBV3-2; CDR3: CASSQAPGAGGHNEQFF; DNA: TGTGCCAGCAGCCAAGCCCCCGGGGCGGGGGGCCACAATGAGCAGTTCTTC